This T cell receptor beta chain was sequenced during a study of control samples from healthy donors and cancer patients. CDR1 is MGHRA, CDR2 YSYEKL, per germline. This CDR3 region has 15 residues. Trimming removed 0 bases from V and 3 bases from J; junction bases left unmatched: 5. Profiled with immunoSEQ multiplex PCR; TCRdb holds only in-frame clones, not every one. The data hold 75,000 to 95,000 clones, with about 92% observed a single time. The chain carries TRBV4-1 and TRBJ2-7; 7 bases align to TRBD1. Sequences were obtained from blood. The clonotype comes from a woman aged 25 to 39 in good health. CDR3 in amino acids: CASSQDHRGFYEQYF. The CDR3 region has the DNA TGCGCCAGCAGCCAAGATCACAGGGGATTCTACGAGCAGTACTTC.